Listed below are T cell receptor beta chains from one sample, sequenced in a study of blood T cells in healthy people across ages. A single record per CDR3 protein comes from TCRdb applying MiXCR to the 5' RACE reads. Counted here are about 1,600,000 distinct CDR3 sequences, approximately 38% occurring once; the ten biggest clones make up under 8%. Sequencing used blood. These receptors were collected from a woman aged 18-30 years in good health. Both conserved end residues are part of each CDR3. A D gene is named only where the DNA matches it firmly. Only some rows state a clone size, as once, few, many or a class for expanded clones.

TRBV7-9	NA	NA	TRBJ2-4	CASSLGPSTVKNF	TGTGCCAGCAGCTTAGGGCCTTCGACGGTTAAAAACTTC
TRBV21-1	NA	NA	TRBJ2-1	CASSGRQGDDEQFF	TGTGCCAGCAGCGGAAGACAGGGGGACGATGAGCAGTTCTTC
TRBV7-3	NA	TRBD1	TRBJ1-1	CASSVRQGSDAFF	TGTGCCAGCAGCGTACGACAGGGGTCCGATGCTTTCTTT
TRBV20-1	NA	TRBD2	TRBJ2-7	CSAERLAGMYEQYF	TGCAGTGCTGAGAGGCTAGCGGGGATGTACGAGCAGTACTTC
TRBV29-1	NA	NA	TRBJ2-2	CSVVDTNTDTGELFF	TGCAGCGTTGTGGACACCAACACGGACACCGGGGAGCTGTTTTTT
TRBV20-1	NA	NA	TRBJ1-1	CSAVGLVDGTEAFF	TGCAGTGCTGTGGGGCTGGTGGATGGCACTGAAGCTTTCTTT
TRBV5-1	NA	TRBD1	TRBJ2-1	CASSLDRVAYNEQFF	TGCGCCAGCAGCCTGGACAGGGTAGCCTACAATGAGCAGTTCTTC
TRBV27	NA	TRBD1	TRBJ2-7	CADQTGTYEQYF	TGTGCCGATCAGACAGGGACCTACGAGCAGTACTTC
TRBV20-1	few	NA	TRBJ2-1	CSARNRASYNEQFF	TGCAGTGCTAGGAACAGGGCCTCCTACAATGAGCAGTTCTTC
TRBV6-6	NA	NA	TRBJ1-6	CASSYANSPPHF	TGTGCCAGCAGTTACGCTAATTCACCCCCCCACTTT
TRBV7-6	NA	NA	TRBJ1-4	CASSLAGFEKLFF	TGTGCCAGCAGCTTAGCGGGTTTTGAAAAACTGTTTTTT
TRBV29-1	NA	NA	TRBJ2-5	CSVEGAVGTQYF	TGCAGCGTTGAAGGGGCTGTTGGGACCCAGTACTTC
TRBV18	NA	TRBD1	TRBJ2-1	CASSPGTALQETQFF	TGTGCCAGCTCCCCCGGGACAGCACTTCAAGAGACCCAGTTCTTC
TRBV12-3/TRBV12-4	many	NA	TRBJ2-5	CASSLRGVQETQYF	TGTGCCAGCAGCTTAAGAGGAGTTCAAGAGACCCAGTACTTC
TRBV7-8	once	TRBD1	TRBJ1-1	CASSADRGANTEAFF	TGTGCCAGCAGCGCGGACAGGGGGGCCAACACTGAAGCTTTCTTT
TRBV3-1	NA	TRBD2	TRBJ2-3	CASSSSGRTSTDTQYF	TGTGCCAGCTCATCGAGCGGGAGAACTAGCACAGATACGCAGTATTTT
TRBV20-1	NA	TRBD2	TRBJ2-7	CSARASSGPYEQYF	TGCAGTGCTAGAGCGTCTAGCGGGCCCTACGAGCAGTACTTC
TRBV19	NA	TRBD2	TRBJ2-1	CASRSMGTSGYNEQFF	TGTGCCAGTAGGTCAATGGGGACTAGCGGCTACAATGAGCAGTTCTTC
TRBV5-1	NA	NA	TRBJ1-1	CASSRFTGTEAFF	TGCGCCAGCAGCCGCTTTACAGGGACCGAAGCTTTCTTT
TRBV6-1	NA	NA	TRBJ2-5	CASSLSPGSQETQYF	TGTGCCAGCAGTTTGTCCCCAGGAAGCCAAGAGACCCAGTACTTC
TRBV11-2	NA	NA	TRBJ2-1	CASSFPAGKGGSYNEQFF	TGTGCCAGCAGCTTTCCGGCGGGAAAGGGCGGCTCCTACAATGAGCAGTTCTTC
TRBV12-5	NA	TRBD2	TRBJ2-3	CASGFGPLPGASGPTDTQYF	TGTGCTAGTGGTTTCGGGCCGCTCCCTGGGGCTAGCGGTCCCACAGATACGCAGTATTTT
TRBV12-3/TRBV12-4	few	TRBD2	TRBJ2-1	CASSPRSSGGYNEQFF	TGTGCCAGCAGTCCCAGATCTAGCGGGGGGTACAATGAGCAGTTCTTC
TRBV7-3	few	NA	TRBJ1-2	CASSYQTGYGYTF	TGTGCCAGCAGCTATCAGACGGGCTATGGCTACACCTTC
TRBV7-2	NA	NA	TRBJ1-1	CASSLGPQPNTEAFF	TGTGCCAGCAGCTTAGGGCCACAGCCGAACACTGAAGCTTTCTTT
TRBV28	once	NA	TRBJ1-1	CASSLMGESAEAFF	TGTGCCAGCAGTTTAATGGGGGAGAGTGCTGAAGCTTTCTTT
TRBV28	few	TRBD2	TRBJ2-1	CASSLGLAGVHNEQFF	TGTGCCAGCAGCCTCGGGCTAGCGGGAGTACACAATGAGCAGTTCTTC
TRBV7-3	few	NA	TRBJ1-2	CASSLSSGTPYGYTF	TGTGCCAGCAGCTTATCCTCCGGGACACCCTATGGCTACACCTTC
TRBV2	few	TRBD2	TRBJ2-3	CASSRTSQSTDTQYF	TGTGCCAGCAGTAGGACTAGCCAAAGCACAGATACGCAGTATTTT
TRBV5-1	few	NA	TRBJ2-1	CASSPQRLNNEQFF	TGCGCCAGCAGCCCACAGAGATTAAACAATGAGCAGTTCTTC
TRBV4-2	few	TRBD2	TRBJ2-7	CASSQDMSGSRGYEQYF	TGTGCCAGCAGCCAAGATATGAGCGGGAGCCGGGGCTACGAGCAGTACTTC
TRBV7-2	NA	TRBD1	TRBJ2-7	CASGRDRGFKNEQYF	TGTGCCAGCGGCCGGGACAGGGGATTTAAGAATGAGCAGTACTTC
TRBV11-1	few	NA	TRBJ2-3	CASSYSAQGGTQYF	TGTGCCAGCAGCTACTCAGCTCAAGGAGGTACGCAGTATTTT
TRBV3-1	few	NA	TRBJ2-1	CASSQRTTHNEQFF	TGTGCCAGCAGCCAAAGAACGACCCACAATGAGCAGTTCTTC
TRBV6-4	NA	TRBD1	TRBJ2-1	CASKPGQGTNEQFF	TGTGCCAGCAAACCGGGACAGGGGACCAATGAGCAGTTCTTC
TRBV7-2	NA	NA	TRBJ2-4	CASSLTKREQYF	TGTGCCAGCAGTCTCACAAAGAGAGAGCAGTACTTC
TRBV5-1	NA	NA	TRBJ2-5	CASSLETAQETQYF	TGCGCCAGCAGCTTGGAAACAGCCCAAGAGACCCAGTACTTC
TRBV29-1	few	TRBD1	TRBJ2-7	CSVRNRGTYEQYF	TGCAGCGTTAGGAACAGGGGGACCTACGAGCAGTACTTC
TRBV7-6	NA	NA	TRBJ2-3	CASSRSVRQEAPSTDTQYF	TGTGCCAGCAGCCGCAGCGTGAGACAGGAGGCTCCTAGCACAGATACGCAGTATTTT
TRBV5-1	few	TRBD1	TRBJ2-1	CASSPGTDSPFF	TGCGCCAGCAGCCCCGGGACAGACAGTCCGTTCTTC
TRBV7-8	NA	NA	TRBJ2-4	CASSLAGQLAKNIQYF	TGTGCCAGCAGCTTAGCGGGCCAGCTAGCCAAAAACATTCAGTACTTC
TRBV20-1	few	TRBD1	TRBJ1-4	CSAHPTGFVEKLFF	TGCAGTGCCCACCCGACAGGGTTCGTTGAAAAACTGTTTTTT
TRBV20-1	NA	NA	TRBJ2-7	CSARTFGTGAWFWYF	NA
TRBV5-1	NA	NA	TRBJ2-1	CASSPSVGSNEQFF	TGCGCCAGCAGCCCCAGTGTGGGATCCAATGAGCAGTTCTTC
TRBV20-1	many	NA	TRBJ2-3	CSALTDNTDTQYF	TGCAGTGCCCTGACCGATAACACAGATACGCAGTATTTT
TRBV7-9	NA	TRBD1	TRBJ1-6	CASSLVQDRPNSPLHF	TGTGCCAGCAGCTTAGTCCAGGACAGGCCCAATTCACCCCTCCACTTT
TRBV9	NA	NA	TRBJ2-4	CASSVAIGGRLHKQYF	TGTGCCAGCAGCGTAGCTATCGGGGGGCGCCTGCACAAGCAGTACTTC
TRBV6-5	NA	NA	TRBJ2-7	CASSYTPRSSYEQYF	TGTGCCAGCAGTTACACTCCCCGAAGCTCCTACGAGCAGTACTTC
TRBV28	few	NA	TRBJ2-3	CASSWKGSWRGSSTDTQYF	TGTGCCAGCAGTTGGAAGGGCTCCTGGCGGGGTTCAAGCACAGATACGCAGTATTTT
TRBV5-1	NA	NA	TRBJ2-3	CASSSGLRDRTTDRQYF	TGCGCCAGCAGCTCGGGACTCCGGGACAGAACTACCGATCGACAGTATTTT
TRBV2	few	TRBD2	TRBJ2-1	CASSEILAGSHNEQFF	TGTGCCAGCAGTGAAATACTAGCGGGGTCCCACAATGAGCAGTTCTTC
TRBV3-1	NA	NA	TRBJ1-2	CASSPTRRQLYGYTF	TGTGCCAGCAGCCCCACCAGAAGGCAGCTCTATGGCTACACCTTC
TRBV20-1	NA	NA	TRBJ1-1	CSARMLVSGEAFF	TGCAGTGCTAGAATGCTGGTTAGCGGTGAAGCTTTCTTT